One T cell receptor beta chain is described in this entry. What it binds is unknown. It was via CD45RO/CCR7/CD25/CD127/CD95/CD27 that CD4+ naive, central memory, regulatory and stem cell-like memory cells were sorted. This sample stems from a study of beta chain features in type 1 diabetes. At the level of the study: No patient-donor differences in age, gender, total cells or subset yield. Study-wide points: The study found moderately but significantly shorter TCRB CDR3s in all four CD4+ subsets of Type 1 diabetes patients.

The sequenced template was cDNA made from the entire isolated RNA. Libraries were prepared by immunoSEQ multiplex PCR; TCRdb keeps only in-frame clonotypes and omits some of them. The data show 900,000 or so clones, with under 20% seen just once and 0.023% held by the top ten. With 0 bases removed from V and 3 bases from J, the gap between germline ends came to 20 bases. The CDR3 sequence is 18 residues long. Germline CDR1 MGHRA, CDR2 YSYEKL. The sequence derives from a woman younger than 35 in good health. The chain links TRBV4-1 to TRBJ1-2, with TRBD1 as a possible D gene (5 bases). Sequenced material: naive CD4+ T cells from blood. CDR3 coding DNA: TGCGCCAGCAGCCAAGATCCCGGGACGTCGTCGACACACTATGGCTACACCTTC. Residues: CASSQDPGTSSTHYGYTF.